This TCR beta chain was found in a study of response to subunit inactivated influenza vaccine. This clonotype was seen a handful of times. Its antigen is as yet unknown. This CDR3 is built from 17 residues. The germline V gene has CDR1 SGHDT and CDR2 YYEEEE. The ends lost 1 base at V and 4 bases at J; junction bases unmatched: 7. MiXCR, applied by TCRdb to the RT-PCR reads, yields one record per CDR3 protein. Of around 530,000 distinct CDR3 sequences in the sample, 12% were seen once. Study results and limitations: Each seasonal influenza vaccination, the authors suggested, recruits few new T cells.

The V and J genes are TRBV5-6 and TRBJ2-3, with 12 bases matching TRBD2. This material consisted of PBMCs from blood, taken on the day of vaccination. The clonotype was recovered from a man aged 45-65 years who received an inactivated influenza vaccine. The CDR3 region has the DNA TGTGCCAGCAGCTTGAGTGCTAGCGGGGGGGCTGCAGATACGCAGTATTTT. Protein product: CASSLSASGGAADTQYF.